This is a list of T cell receptor beta chains from one sample in a study of blood T cell repertoires in COVID-19. Sequencing was performed with immunoSEQ multiplex PCR; in TCRdb, only in-frame clones are kept and a portion is missing. The repertoire holds 300,000 to 450,000 clones, around 86% seen once, with around 3% in the top ten. The sample comprised peripheral blood. These receptors came from a human donor in a cohort sampled during active COVID-19. CDR3s include the opening cysteine and the closing phenylalanine or tryptophan. Each record gives: CDR3 DNA, CDR3 protein, D gene, V gene, clone size, J gene. The D gene is left open where the match is weak. The size field is filled for only some rows; it gives once, few, many or a size class.

CDR3 DNA: TGTGCCTGGAGTTTTTCCGGGACTAGTGGCGAGACCCAGTACTTC
CDR3 protein: CAWSFSGTSGETQYF
D gene: TRBD2
V gene: TRBV30
clone size: .
J gene: TRBJ2-5

CDR3 DNA: TGTGCCAGCAGTTCCCGAGGTCTTGGGTTGGCCACTGAAGCTTTCTTT
CDR3 protein: CASSSRGLGLATEAFF
D gene: .
V gene: TRBV6-5
clone size: .
J gene: TRBJ1-1

CDR3 DNA: TGTGCCAGTAGTCCACAGCCGAAGGTCACTGAAGCTTTCTTT
CDR3 protein: CASSPQPKVTEAFF
D gene: .
V gene: TRBV19
clone size: .
J gene: TRBJ1-1

CDR3 DNA: TGTGCCATCAGAGCGACAGGGGGCGTAGAGAGCGAGCAGTACTTC
CDR3 protein: CAIRATGGVESEQYF
D gene: TRBD1
V gene: TRBV10-3
clone size: .
J gene: TRBJ2-7

CDR3 DNA: TGCAGTGCTAGTCTAGGGACTAGCGGGCCCCCAGATACGCAGTATTTT
CDR3 protein: CSASLGTSGPPDTQYF
D gene: TRBD2
V gene: TRBV20-1
clone size: .
J gene: TRBJ2-3

CDR3 DNA: TGTGCCAGCAGCCAAGACTATATAGCGGATAGCGGGGGTTCCTACAATGAGCAGTTCTTC
CDR3 protein: CASSQDYIADSGGSYNEQFF
D gene: TRBD2
V gene: TRBV4-2
clone size: .
J gene: TRBJ2-1

CDR3 DNA: TGTGCCAGTAGTATAGGGGGGGACACTGAAGCTTTCTTT
CDR3 protein: CASSIGGDTEAFF
D gene: .
V gene: TRBV19
clone size: .
J gene: TRBJ1-1

CDR3 DNA: TGTGCCAGCAGCAAATGGAGGGGGCGTAGGAACACTGAAGCTTTCTTT
CDR3 protein: CASSKWRGRRNTEAFF
D gene: .
V gene: TRBV21-1
clone size: .
J gene: TRBJ1-1

CDR3 DNA: TGTGCCAGCAGCTCCGAAGGGGGAGGGGAGGCCGGGGAGCTGTTTTTT
CDR3 protein: CASSSEGGGEAGELFF
D gene: .
V gene: TRBV11-2
clone size: .
J gene: TRBJ2-2

CDR3 DNA: TGTGCCAGTAACGAGGGAAACTCTGGAAACACCATATATTTT
CDR3 protein: CASNEGNSGNTIYF
D gene: .
V gene: TRBV19
clone size: .
J gene: TRBJ1-3

CDR3 DNA: TGCGCCAGCAGCTGGCGGGGATCTGAGGACGAAAAACTGTTTTTT
CDR3 protein: CASSWRGSEDEKLFF
D gene: .
V gene: TRBV5-1
clone size: .
J gene: TRBJ1-4

CDR3 DNA: TGTGCCAGTCGAGGAGGGGCTGAAGCTTTCTTT
CDR3 protein: CASRGGAEAFF
D gene: .
V gene: TRBV19
clone size: .
J gene: TRBJ1-1

CDR3 DNA: TGTGCCAGCAGCGAGCAGAGGACAGGGGTAGAGCAGTACTTC
CDR3 protein: CASSEQRTGVEQYF
D gene: TRBD1
V gene: TRBV9
clone size: once
J gene: TRBJ2-7

CDR3 DNA: TGCGCCAGCAGCTTGGAAGGACAAAACTATGGCTACACCTTC
CDR3 protein: CASSLEGQNYGYTF
D gene: .
V gene: TRBV5-1
clone size: .
J gene: TRBJ1-2